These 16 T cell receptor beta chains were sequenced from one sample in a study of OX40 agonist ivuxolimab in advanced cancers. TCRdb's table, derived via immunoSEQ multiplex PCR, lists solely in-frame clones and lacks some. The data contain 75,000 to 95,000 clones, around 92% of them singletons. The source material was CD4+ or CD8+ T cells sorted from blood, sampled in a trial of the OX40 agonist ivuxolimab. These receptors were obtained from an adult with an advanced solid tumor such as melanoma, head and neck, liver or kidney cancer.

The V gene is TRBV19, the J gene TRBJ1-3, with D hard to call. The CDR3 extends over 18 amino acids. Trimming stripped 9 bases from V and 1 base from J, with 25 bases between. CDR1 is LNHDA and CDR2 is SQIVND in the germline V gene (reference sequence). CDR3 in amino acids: CASSNPATDGGSGNTIYF. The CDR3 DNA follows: TGTGCCAGCTCAAATCCTGCTACGGACGGCGGATCTGGAAACACCATATATTTT.

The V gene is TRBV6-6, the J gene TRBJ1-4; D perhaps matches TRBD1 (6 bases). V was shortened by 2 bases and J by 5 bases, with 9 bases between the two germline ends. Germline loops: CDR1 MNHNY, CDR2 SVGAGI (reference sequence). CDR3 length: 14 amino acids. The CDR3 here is CASSYPGANEKLFF. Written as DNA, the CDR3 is TGTGCCAGCAGTTACCCGGGGGCGAATGAAAAACTGTTTTTT.

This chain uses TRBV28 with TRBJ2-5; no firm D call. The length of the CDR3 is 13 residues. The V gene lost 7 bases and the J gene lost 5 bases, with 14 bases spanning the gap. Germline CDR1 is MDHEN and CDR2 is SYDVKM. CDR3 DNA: TGTGCCAGCACCAATCCCCCCTGGGAGACCCAGTACTTC. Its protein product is CASTNPPWETQYF. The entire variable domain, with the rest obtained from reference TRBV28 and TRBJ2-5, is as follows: DVKVTQSSRYLVKRTGEKVFLECVQDMDHENMFWYRQDPGLGLRLIYFSYDVKMKEKGDIPEGYSVSREKKERFSLILESASTNQTSMYLCASTNPPWETQYFGPGTRLLVL.

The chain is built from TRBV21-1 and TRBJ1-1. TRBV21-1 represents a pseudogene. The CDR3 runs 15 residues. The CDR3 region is CASRWILATRTEAFF. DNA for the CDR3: TGTGCCAGCAGATGGATACTAGCTACACGCACTGAAGCTTTCTTT.

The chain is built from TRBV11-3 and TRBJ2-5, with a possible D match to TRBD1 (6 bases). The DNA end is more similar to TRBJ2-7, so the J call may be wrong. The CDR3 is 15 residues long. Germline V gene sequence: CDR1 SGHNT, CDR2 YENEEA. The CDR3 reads CASSFRQDSAHEQYF. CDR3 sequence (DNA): TGTGCCAGCAGCTTTCGACAGGATTCTGCCCACGAGCAGTACTTC.

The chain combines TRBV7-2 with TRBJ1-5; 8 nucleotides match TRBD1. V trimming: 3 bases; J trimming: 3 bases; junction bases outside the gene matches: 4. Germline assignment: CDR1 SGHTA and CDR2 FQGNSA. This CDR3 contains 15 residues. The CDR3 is CASSLDRAVNQPQHF. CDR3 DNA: TGTGCCAGCAGCTTGGACAGGGCGGTCAATCAGCCCCAGCATTTT.

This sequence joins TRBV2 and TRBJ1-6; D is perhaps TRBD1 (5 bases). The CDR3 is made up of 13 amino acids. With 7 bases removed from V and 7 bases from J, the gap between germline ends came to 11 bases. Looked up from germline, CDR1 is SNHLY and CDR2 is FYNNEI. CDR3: CASTYRTNSPLHF. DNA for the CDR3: TGTGCCAGCACCTACAGGACGAATTCACCCCTCCACTTT.

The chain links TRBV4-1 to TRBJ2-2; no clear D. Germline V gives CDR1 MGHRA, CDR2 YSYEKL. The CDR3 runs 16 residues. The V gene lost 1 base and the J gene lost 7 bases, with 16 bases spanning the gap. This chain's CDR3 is CASSQVHSLLNGELFF. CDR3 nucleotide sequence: TGCGCCAGCAGCCAAGTTCACAGCCTATTGAACGGGGAGCTGTTTTTT.

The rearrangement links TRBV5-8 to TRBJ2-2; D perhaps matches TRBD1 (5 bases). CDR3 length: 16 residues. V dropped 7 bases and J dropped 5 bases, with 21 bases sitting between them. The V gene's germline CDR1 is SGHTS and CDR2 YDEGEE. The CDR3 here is CASLNGQQSFTGELFF. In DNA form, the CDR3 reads TGTGCCAGCCTCAATGGACAACAGTCCTTTACCGGGGAGCTGTTTTTT.

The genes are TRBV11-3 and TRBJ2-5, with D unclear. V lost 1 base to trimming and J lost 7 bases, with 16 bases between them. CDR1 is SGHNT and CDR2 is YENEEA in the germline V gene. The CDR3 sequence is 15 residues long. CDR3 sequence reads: CASSLGSVSSGTQYF. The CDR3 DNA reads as TGTGCCAGCAGCTTAGGGAGCGTCAGTTCTGGGACCCAGTACTTC.

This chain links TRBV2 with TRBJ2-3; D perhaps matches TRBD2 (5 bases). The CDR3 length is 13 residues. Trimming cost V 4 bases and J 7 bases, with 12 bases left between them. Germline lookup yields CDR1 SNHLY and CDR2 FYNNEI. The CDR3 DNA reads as TGTGCCAGCAGTGGGACTCCTCCAAATACGCAGTATTTT. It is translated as CASSGTPPNTQYF.

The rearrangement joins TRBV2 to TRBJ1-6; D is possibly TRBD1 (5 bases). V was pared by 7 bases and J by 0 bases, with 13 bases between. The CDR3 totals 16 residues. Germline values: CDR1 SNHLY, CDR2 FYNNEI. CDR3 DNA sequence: TGTGCCAGCACCGAGGGGACTAGCTCCTATAATTCACCCCTCCACTTT. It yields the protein CASTEGTSSYNSPLHF.

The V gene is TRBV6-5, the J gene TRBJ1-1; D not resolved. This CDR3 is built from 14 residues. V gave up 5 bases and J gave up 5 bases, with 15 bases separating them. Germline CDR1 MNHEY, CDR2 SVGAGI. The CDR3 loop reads CASSEGDSRTEAFF. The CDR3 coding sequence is TGTGCCAGCAGTGAAGGAGACTCACGGACTGAAGCTTTCTTT.

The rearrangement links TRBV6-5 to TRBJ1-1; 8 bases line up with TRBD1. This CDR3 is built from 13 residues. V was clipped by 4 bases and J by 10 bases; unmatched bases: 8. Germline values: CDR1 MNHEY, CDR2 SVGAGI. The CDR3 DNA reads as TGTGCCAGCAGTTCCCTTGGGACAGGCGGAGCTTTCTTT. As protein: CASSSLGTGGAFF.

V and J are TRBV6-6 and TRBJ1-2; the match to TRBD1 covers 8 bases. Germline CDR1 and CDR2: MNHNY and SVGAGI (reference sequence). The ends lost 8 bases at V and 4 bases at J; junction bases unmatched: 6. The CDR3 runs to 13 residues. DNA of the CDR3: TGTGCCAGCTCGACAGGGGAGGCCTATGGCTACACCTTC. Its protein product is CASSTGEAYGYTF.

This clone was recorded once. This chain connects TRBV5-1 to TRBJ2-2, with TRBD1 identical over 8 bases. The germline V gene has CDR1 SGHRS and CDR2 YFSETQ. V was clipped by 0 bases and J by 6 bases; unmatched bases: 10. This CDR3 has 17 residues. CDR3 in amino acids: CASSLAADRVESGELFF. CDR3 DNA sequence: TGCGCCAGCAGCTTGGCCGCGGACAGGGTAGAGTCCGGGGAGCTGTTTTTT.